A single sample is the source of the 21 T cell receptor beta chains below, sequenced in a study of beta chain features in type 1 diabetes. Study outcomes and limitations: Type 1 diabetes patients had TCRB CDR3s that were shorter (moderately but significantly so) in all four CD4+ subsets.

No antigens are known for them. What was sequenced were expressed TCRB transcripts, since all of the isolated RNA had been reverse transcribed. Libraries were prepared by immunoSEQ multiplex PCR; TCRdb keeps only in-frame clonotypes and omits some of them. Of about 370,000 clones detected, around 9.6% appear once; the ten largest clones hold about 0.6%. Sequencing used central memory CD4+ T cells from blood. The receptors shown here come from a young man with type 1 diabetes.

V is TRBV5-4 and J is TRBJ1-3; no definite D call. Germline assignment: CDR1 SGHNT and CDR2 YYREEE (reference sequence). The V and J ends lost 7 bases and 2 bases respectively, with 13 bases between them. This CDR3 is 14 amino acids long. In DNA form, the CDR3 reads TGTGCCAGCGGCGGTAAGGGAACTGGAAACACCATATATTTT. Translating gives CASGGKGTGNTIYF.

The chain is built from TRBV5-1 and TRBJ2-3; the D gene could be TRBD1 or TRBD2 (5 bases each). Germline loops: CDR1 SGHRS, CDR2 YFSETQ. The CDR3 covers 15 residues. Trimming took off 2 bases at V and 4 bases at J, with 14 bases between the two ends. The CDR3 loop is CASSFTWQGADTQYF. The DNA for the CDR3 is TGCGCCAGCAGCTTCACCTGGCAGGGAGCAGATACGCAGTATTTT.

The chain carries TRBV28 and TRBJ2-2; D gene uncertain. The CDR3 is 12 amino acids. With 8 bases removed from V and 1 base from J, the gap between germline ends came to 5 bases. The V gene's germline CDR1 is MDHEN and CDR2 SYDVKM. The DNA of the CDR3 is TGTGCCAGCTCCGAGAACACCGGGGAGCTGTTTTTT. Its protein is CASSENTGELFF. The complete variable domain, with remaining parts taken from reference TRBV28 and TRBJ2-2, reads DVKVTQSSRYLVKRTGEKVFLECVQDMDHENMFWYRQDPGLGLRLIYFSYDVKMKEKGDIPEGYSVSREKKERFSLILESASTNQTSMYLCASSENTGELFFGEGSRLTVL.

The V and J genes are TRBV14 and TRBJ1-1; D unresolved. There are 14 residues in the CDR3. V lost 2 bases, J lost 5 bases, and 12 bases lay in between. From germline, CDR1 is SGHDN and CDR2 FVKESK. In DNA, the CDR3 is TGTGCCAGCAGCCAAATGGTAAAGCTAACTGAAGCTTTCTTT. Amino acid sequence: CASSQMVKLTEAFF.

The chain is built from TRBV18 and TRBJ2-5, with D unresolved. CDR3 size: 16 residues. V lost 0 bases to trimming and J lost 0 bases, with 11 bases between them. Germline assignment: CDR1 KGHSH and CDR2 LQKENI. This chain's CDR3 is CASSPPRHRNQETQYF. The DNA for the CDR3 is TGTGCCAGCTCACCACCGAGGCACAGAAACCAAGAGACCCAGTACTTC.

This clone has just a few counts. V usage is TRBV11-2 and J usage is TRBJ2-7; no definite D call. The CDR3 is made up of 11 amino acids. With 5 bases removed from V and 6 bases from J, the gap between germline ends came to 8 bases. Germline V CDR1 and CDR2: SGHAT, FQNNGV. The CDR3 bases are TGTGCCAGCAGCCCAGAACTCGAGCAGTACTTC. As protein: CASSPELEQYF.

This clone was detected many times. This rearrangement joins TRBV6-6 to TRBJ2-2, with 8 bases aligning to TRBD2. The CDR3 is 14 residues long. From germline, CDR1 is MNHNY and CDR2 SVGAGI (reference sequence). V trimming: 8 bases; J trimming: 0 bases; junction bases outside the gene matches: 2. The CDR3 bases are TGTGCCAGCCGGGGGGGTTCGAACACCGGGGAGCTGTTTTTT. It encodes CASRGGSNTGELFF.

In this sample, this clone turned up a few times. One junction end does not reproduce the germline sequence, and a read error may be involved. The chain uses TRBV6-5 and TRBJ2-1; 8 bases are a match to TRBD2. The V gene's germline CDR1 is MNHEY and CDR2 SVGAGI. This CDR3 contains 16 residues. This CDR3 is CASGYHLAGSYNEQFF. CDR3 DNA: TGTGCCAGCGGTTATCACCTAGCGGGCTCCTACAATGAGCAGTTCTTC.

This clone was seen repeatedly, ten times or more. The chain couples TRBV4-2 to TRBJ2-1; D is ambiguous. V was cut by 0 bases and J by 4 bases, with 16 bases left in between. Germline V gene lookup returns CDR1 LGHNA and CDR2 YNFKEQ. The CDR3 is 17 amino acids. The CDR3 reads CASSQDSARLGYNEQFF. The CDR3 coding sequence is TGTGCCAGCAGCCAAGATTCGGCCCGGCTGGGTTACAATGAGCAGTTCTTC.

This clone has more than one count but fewer than ten. This sequence joins TRBV5-1 and TRBJ2-1; 7 bases are shared with TRBD2. V shed 1 base, J shed 0 bases, and the junction held 1 base outside the gene matches. The CDR3 extends over 15 amino acids. The germline CDR1 and CDR2 sequences are SGHRS and YFSETQ. In DNA, the CDR3 is TGCGCCAGCAGCTTGACTAGCGCCTCCTACAATGAGCAGTTCTTC. It translates to CASSLTSASYNEQFF.

Concerning this clone: A single base separates this from a much larger clone, so it may be a read error. This chain joins TRBV11-2 and TRBJ2-1, with TRBD2 identical over 10 bases. Germline values: CDR1 SGHAT, CDR2 FQNNGV. The trim removed 5 bases at V and 0 bases at J, leaving 7 bases unmatched. The CDR3 loop spans 17 amino acids. The CDR3 reads CASSQAASGSSYNEQFF. The CDR3, as DNA: TGTGCCAGCAGCCAAGCGGCTAGCGGGAGCTCCTACAATGAGCAGTTCTTC.

This clone came up many times. The chain has TRBV29-1 and TRBJ2-5, with D possibly being TRBD2 (5 bases). Germline loops: CDR1 SQVTM, CDR2 ANQGSEA. This CDR3 has 11 residues. Deletions cut 6 bases from V and 7 bases from J, with 12 bases between. The CDR3 coding sequence is TGCAGCGTCGCGGACTTGGGGACCCAGTACTTC. It yields the protein CSVADLGTQYF.

The rearrangement joins TRBV28 to TRBJ1-1; D is possibly TRBD1 (6 bases). Germline lookup yields CDR1 MDHEN and CDR2 SYDVKM. CDR3 length: 16 residues. V gave up 6 bases and J gave up 2 bases, with 19 bases separating them. This chain's CDR3 is CASSLGALSINTEAFF. The DNA of the CDR3 is TGTGCCAGCAGCCTGGGGGCACTGTCAATTAACACTGAAGCTTTCTTT.

The chain recombines TRBV6-1 with TRBJ2-7; D perhaps matches TRBD2 (6 bases). The CDR3 consists of 13 residues. Per germline, CDR1 MNHNS and CDR2 SASEGT. V was trimmed by 5 bases and J by 1 base, leaving 9 bases between them. For the CDR3, the DNA is TGTGCCAGCAGTTTCGGACTATCCTACGAGCAGTACTTC. Protein: CASSFGLSYEQYF.

Comment on this clone: Other DNA variants within this sample encode the same CDR3. This rearrangement joins TRBV15 to TRBJ2-1; 7 nucleotides align to TRBD2. Per germline, CDR1 LNHNV and CDR2 YYDKDF (reference sequence). This CDR3 has 16 residues. Losses at the gene ends were 0 bases for V and 0 bases for J; bases not matched to a gene: 2. The CDR3 here is CATSRDRGSSYNEQFF. DNA of the CDR3: TGTGCCACCAGCAGAGACCGCGGGAGCTCCTACAATGAGCAGTTCTTC.

In its sample, this clone was seen many times. The DNA for the CDR3 is TGTGCCAGCAGCTCAACTAACACCGGGGAGCTGTTTTTT. Protein sequence: CASSSTNTGELFF. The rearrangement links TRBV5-6 to TRBJ2-2, with D unclear. This CDR3 contains 13 residues. Germline V gives CDR1 SGHDT, CDR2 YYEEEE. V gave up 3 bases and J gave up 2 bases, with 5 bases separating them.

The DNA for the CDR3 is TGTGCCAGCCAGAAGGCCACAACTAATGAAAAACTGTTTTTT. This translates into CASQKATTNEKLFF. The V call is TRBV2, the J call TRBJ1-4; unclear D gene. V lost 8 bases and J lost 0, with 10 bases in between. The CDR3 sequence is 14 residues long. The germline gives CDR1 SNHLY, CDR2 FYNNEI.

This clone has just a few counts. The chain has TRBV19 and TRBJ2-5, with TRBD1 matching over 7 bases. CDR3 length: 14 amino acids. Germline V lookup: CDR1 LNHDA, CDR2 SQIVND (reference sequence). With V trimmed by 5 bases and J by 5 bases, 8 bases remained unmatched. CDR3 sequence reads: CASSGSGGHETQYF. The CDR3 DNA sequence: TGTGCCAGTAGTGGCTCAGGGGGTCACGAGACCCAGTACTTC.

This clone was seen only a few times. The gene calls are TRBV28 and TRBJ2-7; D is undetermined. V was pared by 6 bases and J by 2 bases, with 11 bases between. The CDR3 extends over 13 amino acids. Germline V lookup: CDR1 MDHEN, CDR2 SYDVKM. This CDR3 reads CASSPRPPYEQYF. The CDR3 DNA reads as TGTGCCAGCAGCCCGAGGCCCCCCTACGAGCAGTACTTC. Filled out from reference TRBV28 and TRBJ2-7, the complete variable domain reads DVKVTQSSRYLVKRTGEKVFLECVQDMDHENMFWYRQDPGLGLRLIYFSYDVKMKEKGDIPEGYSVSREKKERFSLILESASTNQTSMYLCASSPRPPYEQYFGPGTRLTVT.

This clone was seen a handful of times. The chain couples TRBV18 to TRBJ1-1; the D is unclear. Trimming removed 3 bases at V and 3 bases at J, with 14 bases between. Germline V gene sequence: CDR1 KGHSH, CDR2 LQKENI. This CDR3 has 15 amino acids. CDR3 DNA sequence: TGTGCCAGCTCACCCGTGTTTAGCGCGGACACTGAAGCTTTCTTT. Protein: CASSPVFSADTEAFF.

The sample holds many counts of this clone. V and J are TRBV10-3 and TRBJ1-4; D perhaps matches TRBD1 (6 bases). The germline CDR1 and CDR2 sequences are ENHRY and SYGVKD. Trimming shortened V by 3 bases and J by 8 bases, and 13 bases separated the two germline ends. The CDR3 has 14 amino acids. CDR3 sequence reads: CAISDRGGKEKLFF. The CDR3 DNA reads as TGTGCCATCAGTGACAGGGGAGGGAAAGAAAAACTGTTTTTT.